A single sample gave rise to the 23 T cell receptor beta chains below, sequenced in a study of cytomegalovirus exposure and HLA in healthy donors listed by TCRdb under 2017. Preparation of the library involved the immunoSEQ multiplex PCR assay. For the multiplex PCR, a mixture combining 60 forward primers for TCR Vbeta segments and 13 reverse primers for TCR Jbeta segments was used. In its TCRdb copy, this immuneACCESS table keeps in-frame sequences only and misses some clones. Where compared with another copy, unresolved V genes explain less than half of these, and the others have no known cause. Present in this sample are some 150,000 clones, over 70% of which were seen just once. 2.1% of the sample lies in the top ten. Sequenced sample: PBMCs. The source is a man aged 30 to 45 in good health and CMV-seronegative.

This rearrangement joins TRBV7-2 to TRBJ2-2, with 9 bases that match TRBD2. V lost 3 bases and J lost 7; bases outside the gene matches: 12. Per germline, CDR1 SGHTA and CDR2 FQGNSA. CDR3 length: 17 residues. In DNA, the CDR3 is TGTGCCAGCAGCTTCCCTAGCGGGGAACGTTTCAGCGGGGAGCTGTTTTTT. Protein: CASSFPSGERFSGELFF.

J is TRBJ1-5 and V is TRBV4-3; possibly TRBD1 for D (6 bases). This CDR3 contains 15 residues. V was shortened by 0 bases and J by 7 bases, with 13 bases between the two germline ends. Looked up from germline, CDR1 is LGHNA and CDR2 is YSLEER. Written as DNA, the CDR3 is TGCGCCAGCAGCCAAGATCTCAGGGGCGAGCAGCCCCAGCATTTT. Its translation is CASSQDLRGEQPQHF.

CDR3 loop: CASSLDAENTEAFF. CDR3 sequence (DNA): TGTGCCAGCAGCTTGGATGCGGAGAACACTGAAGCTTTCTTT. The rearrangement links TRBV5-4 to TRBJ1-1; D unclear. Trimming removed 0 bases at V and 1 base at J, with 7 bases between. CDR3 length: 14 residues. CDR1 is SGHNT, CDR2 YYREEE, per germline (reference sequence).

This chain uses TRBV15 with TRBJ2-7, with D possibly matching TRBD1 (5 bases). CDR1 LNHNV and CDR2 YYDKDF come from the germline V gene (reference sequence). V was trimmed by 0 bases and J by 3 bases, leaving 9 bases between them. The CDR3 has 14 amino acids. The CDR3 protein is CATSRERGYYEQYF. The CDR3 DNA reads TGTGCCACCAGCAGAGAAAGGGGTTACTACGAGCAGTACTTC.

V is TRBV13 and J is TRBJ1-1, with a tentative D call TRBD1 (5 bases). Germline V gives CDR1 PRHDT, CDR2 FYEKMQ (reference sequence). The CDR3 has 17 amino acids. With 3 bases removed from V and 3 bases from J, the gap between germline ends came to 20 bases. The CDR3 region is CASSFAGLWQEDTEAFF. CDR3 DNA: TGTGCCAGCAGCTTCGCGGGGCTATGGCAGGAGGACACTGAAGCTTTCTTT.

The chain carries TRBV13 and TRBJ2-7; 11 bases align to TRBD2. The V gene end was trimmed by 4 bases and the J gene end by 2 bases; junction bases not matched to a gene: 7. This CDR3 comprises 16 residues. The germline V gene has CDR1 PRHDT and CDR2 FYEKMQ (reference sequence). The CDR3 is CASSSQTSGEAYEQYF. The CDR3 nucleotides are TGTGCCAGCAGCTCGCAGACTAGCGGGGAGGCCTACGAGCAGTACTTC.

This clone has just a few counts. This sequence joins TRBV11-2 and TRBJ1-1, with 11 positions matching TRBD1. The germline V gene encodes CDR1 SGHAT and CDR2 FQNNGV. The V gene end was trimmed by 1 base and the J gene end by 4 bases; junction bases not matched to a gene: 5. The CDR3 contains 16 residues. This CDR3 is CASSLGGQGAITEAFF. In DNA form, the CDR3 reads TGTGCCAGCAGCTTAGGAGGACAGGGGGCGATCACTGAAGCTTTCTTT.

This clone was detected a few times. As DNA, the CDR3 is TGTGCCAGCAGCAAGCGGGCGGCGGGGGCGATTTTCCGAAAACTGTTTTTT. Protein sequence: CASSKRAAGAIFRKLFF. V gene TRBV21-1 combines with J gene TRBJ1-4. TRBV21-1 is recorded as a pseudogene. CDR3 size: 17 residues.

This clone was found once. The junction departs from germline at one end; a sequencing error may be responsible. The rearrangement joins TRBV4-1 to TRBJ1-2; 7 bases align to TRBD1. The CDR3 runs 15 residues. Germline V gene data show CDR1 as MGHRA and CDR2 as YSYEKL. The CDR3 loop reads CASSQDRQGAGGYPF. The CDR3 region has the DNA TGCGCCAGCAGCCAGGATCGACAGGGAGCGGGCGGCTACCCCTTC.

The chain couples TRBV6-1 to TRBJ1-4; D possibly corresponds to TRBD1 (6 bases). CDR3 length: 15 amino acids. CDR1 is MNHNS, CDR2 SASEGT, per germline. V lost 1 base and J lost 7, with 13 bases in between. Here the CDR3 DNA reads TGTGCCAGCAGTGAAGTCGGCAGGGGAAGTGAAAAACTGTTTTTT. Translated: CASSEVGRGSEKLFF.

This clone was seen a single time. This chain uses TRBV5-1 with TRBJ1-1; D call uncertain. CDR1 and CDR2 from the germline V gene are SGHRS and YFSETQ. The ends were cut back, 0 bases at V and 5 bases at J, with 8 bases in the middle. CDR3 length: 13 residues. CDR3 in amino acids: CASSLDEGTEAFF. The CDR3 DNA reads as TGCGCCAGCAGCTTGGACGAGGGAACTGAAGCTTTCTTT.

A single count supports this clone. This chain connects TRBV2 to TRBJ2-1; no firm D call. This CDR3 region has 10 residues. The germline V gene has CDR1 SNHLY and CDR2 FYNNEI. V lost 7 bases and J lost 8, with 6 bases in between. The CDR3 bases are TGTGCCAGCACTCGGGATGAGCAGTTCTTC. The encoded protein is CASTRDEQFF.

The chain uses TRBV7-9 and TRBJ1-2; TRBD1 matches 7 bases. There are 13 residues in the CDR3. Germline CDR1 and CDR2: SEHNR and FQNEAQ (reference sequence). V dropped 1 base and J dropped 7; count of bases not matched to a gene: 3. CDR3 nucleotide sequence: TGTGCCAGCAGCTTAGTAGGGGGCGGTGGCTACACCTTC. Translated, it gives CASSLVGGGGYTF.

This clone was counted once. The junction shows a germline mismatch at one end, possibly a read error. The chain is built from TRBV15 and TRBJ1-5; no clear D. Germline CDR1 LNHNV, CDR2 YYDKDF (reference sequence). This CDR3 has 16 residues. CDR3 DNA: TGTGCCACCCAAACGATACAGCCTGGAGGCAATCAGCCCCAGAATTTT. It specifies CATQTIQPGGNQPQNF.

The chain's CDR3 is CASRKGQVNTEAFF. Here the CDR3 DNA reads TGTGCCAGCAGAAAAGGACAGGTGAACACTGAAGCTTTCTTT. The V call is TRBV13, the J call TRBJ1-1; 7 bases align to TRBD1. The trim removed 6 bases at V and 0 bases at J, leaving 4 bases unmatched. This CDR3 is built from 14 residues. The germline CDR1 and CDR2 sequences are PRHDT and FYEKMQ (reference sequence).

V usage is TRBV16 and J usage is TRBJ1-1, with no clear D. Germline assignment: CDR1 KGHSY and CDR2 FQNENV. Trimming took off 0 bases at V and 1 base at J, with 3 bases between the two ends. The CDR3 runs 13 residues. The CDR3 spells CASSQSRNTEAFF. For the CDR3, the DNA is TGTGCCAGCAGCCAATCGAGGAACACTGAAGCTTTCTTT.

The chain combines TRBV7-9 with TRBJ2-1, with 10 bases that match TRBD1. The CDR3 loop spans 15 amino acids. Per germline, CDR1 SEHNR and CDR2 FQNEAQ (reference sequence). The V segment lost 5 bases and the J segment 5 bases; nucleotides outside the gene matches: 6. The CDR3 sequence: CASSADRGFNNEQFF. The CDR3 region has the DNA TGTGCCAGCAGCGCGGACAGGGGGTTCAACAATGAGCAGTTCTTC.

This clone was seen a single time. The J gene is TRBJ1-2, the V gene TRBV11-2; 7 bases fit TRBD1. The CDR3 is made up of 14 amino acids. Germline CDR1 is SGHAT and CDR2 is FQNNGV. V shed 5 bases, J shed 4 bases, and the junction held 7 bases outside the gene matches. Here the CDR3 reads CASSTRQGFYGYTF. The CDR3 bases are TGTGCCAGCAGCACCCGACAGGGTTTCTATGGCTACACCTTC.

This clone turned up a few times. The chain combines TRBV5-1 with TRBJ2-5, with TRBD1 identical over 11 bases. Germline CDR1 SGHRS, CDR2 YFSETQ. Trimming took 4 bases from V and 4 from J; bases not matched to a gene: 3. The CDR3 consists of 14 residues. CDR3 region: CASSPGTGGETQYF. DNA of the CDR3: TGCGCCAGCAGCCCCGGGACAGGGGGAGAGACCCAGTACTTC. Complete variable domain (other parts from reference TRBV5-1 and TRBJ2-5): KAGVTQTPRYLIKTRGQQVTLSCSPISGHRSVSWYQQTPGQGLQFLFEYFSETQRNKGNFPGRFSGRQFSNSRSEMNVSTLELGDSALYLCASSPGTGGETQYFGPGTRLLVL.

V and J are TRBV27 and TRBJ2-1; a possible D gene is TRBD1 (5 bases). The CDR3 sequence is 14 residues long. Per germline, CDR1 MNHEY and CDR2 SMNVEV (reference sequence). V lost 6 bases and J 4 bases, leaving 13 bases between the germline ends. The CDR3 region is CASRGQGEYNEQFF. CDR3 nucleotides: TGTGCCAGCAGAGGGCAGGGTGAATACAATGAGCAGTTCTTC.

This clone was observed a few times. The CDR3 DNA reads as TGTGCCAGCTCCCCTTCGGCAGGCTACAAAGAGACCCAGTACTTC. This encodes CASSPSAGYKETQYF. V gene TRBV18 combines with J gene TRBJ2-5; unclear D gene. This CDR3 is 15 amino acids long. Per the germline V gene, CDR1 is KGHSH and CDR2 is LQKENI. The ends were cut back, 6 bases at V and 3 bases at J, with 17 bases in the middle.

This chain uses TRBV11-2 with TRBJ1-5; 7 bases agree with TRBD1. CDR3 length equals 13 residues. After removal of 5 bases from V and 4 bases from J, the junction contained 2 bases not matched to a gene. The germline CDR1 and CDR2 sequences are SGHAT and FQNNGV. The CDR3 sequence: CASSEDRNQPQHF. In DNA, the CDR3 is TGTGCCAGCAGCGAGGACAGGAATCAGCCCCAGCATTTT. Full variable domain (missing parts from reference TRBV11-2 and TRBJ1-5): EAGVAQSPRYKIIEKRQSVAFWCNPISGHATLYWYQQILGQGPKLLIQFQNNGVVDDSQLPKDRFSAERLKGVDSTLKIQPAKLEDSAVYLCASSEDRNQPQHFGDGTRLSIL.

J is TRBJ1-2 and V is TRBV6-1; D gene ambiguous. Per germline, CDR1 MNHNS and CDR2 SASEGT. This CDR3 has 10 amino acids. The V end was cut by 2 bases, the J end by 8 bases, with 3 bases between. Here the CDR3 reads CASSEIGYTF. CDR3 nucleotides: TGTGCCAGCAGTGAAATAGGCTACACCTTC.